The clone carrying this T cell receptor (beta chain) was seen a few times. The target antigen is unknown. 5'RACE, which relied on constant-segment primers, yielded TCR alpha and TCR beta cDNA libraries carrying sample barcodes and UMIs. TCRdb independently ran MiXCR on the 5' RACE reads; one entry per CDR3 protein. The data show under 250,000 distinct CDR3 sequences, more than 8% seen once. The data were obtained in a study of T-cell memory formation after mild COVID-19. Background on the study: The study found TCR clusters largely donor specific.

Study-level points and caveats: The study found contracting CD4+ clones mainly in CM and EM and contracting CD8+ clones in EMRA. CD4/CD8 balance held among clones contracting day 15 to 85, and later expanders leaned CD4+.

Sequences were obtained from PBMCs or a T cell subset sorted from them (not recorded which). The TCR originated in a man younger than 30 who had mild COVID-19 (a few samples of this study predate the infection). Cell type and time point are not known.

The CDR3 DNA sequence: TGTGCCAGCTCACCTGCGGTGCTCAGCACAGATACGCAGTATTTT. Translation gives CASSPAVLSTDTQYF. The rearrangement joins TRBV18 to TRBJ2-3; D call uncertain. The CDR3 sequence is 15 residues long. V gave up 3 bases and J gave up 0 bases, with 10 bases separating them. Germline V lookup: CDR1 KGHSH, CDR2 LQKENI.